A single T cell receptor beta chain is shown here with its context. The sample is drawn from a study of blood T cell repertoires in COVID-19. Overall study: COVID-19 samples collected from the United States, Italy and Spain covered acute and convalescent phases.

Methods used by the authors: Reference gene primer amplification yielded estimated nucleated cell counts. Method: immunoSEQ multiplex PCR; TCRdb's copy keeps in-frame clones and lacks some. That table gives V, J and clone size, and the DNA gave D and trimming. The sample lists 140,000 or so clones, roughly nine tenths occurring once. The CDR3 runs to 12 residues. Trimming removed 7 bases from V and 2 bases from J; junction bases left unmatched: 1. Per the germline V gene, CDR1 is LGHDT and CDR2 is YNNKEL (reference sequence). Sample: peripheral blood. This chain uses TRBV3-1 (or the pseudogene TRBV3-2) with TRBJ1-2; 7 nucleotides agree with TRBD1. This clonotype was sampled from an older woman with active COVID-19. CDR3 amino acids: CASTQGNYGYTF. DNA of the CDR3: TGTGCCAGCACACAGGGGAACTATGGCTACACCTTC.